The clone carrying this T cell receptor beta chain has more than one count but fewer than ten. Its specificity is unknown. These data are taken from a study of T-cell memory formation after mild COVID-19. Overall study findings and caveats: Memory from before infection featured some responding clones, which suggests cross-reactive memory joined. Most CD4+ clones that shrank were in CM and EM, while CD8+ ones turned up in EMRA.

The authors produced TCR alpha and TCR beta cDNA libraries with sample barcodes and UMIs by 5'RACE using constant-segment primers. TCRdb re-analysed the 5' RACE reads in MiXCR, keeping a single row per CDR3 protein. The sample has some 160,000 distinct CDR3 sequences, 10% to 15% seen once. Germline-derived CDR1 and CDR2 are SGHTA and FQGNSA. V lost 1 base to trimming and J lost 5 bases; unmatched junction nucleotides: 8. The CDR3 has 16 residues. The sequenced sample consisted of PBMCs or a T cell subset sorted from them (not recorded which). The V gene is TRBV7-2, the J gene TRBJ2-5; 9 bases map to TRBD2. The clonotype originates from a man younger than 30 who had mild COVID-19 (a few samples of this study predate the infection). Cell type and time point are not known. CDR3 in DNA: TGTGCCAGCAGCTTAGATCTGCGGGGGGGCCGGGAGACCCAGTACTTC. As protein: CASSLDLRGGRETQYF.